The next 15 T cell receptor beta chains were all read from a single sample in a study of blood T cell repertoires in COVID-19. Sequenced by immunoSEQ multiplex PCR; TCRdb stores in-frame clones only, minus some. The data show over 60,000 clones, with 76% seen just once and 45% to 65% held by the top ten. The sample taken for sequencing was peripheral blood. These receptors all come from a woman aged 80 or over with acute or convalescent COVID-19.

This clone has more than one count but fewer than ten. The chain is built from TRBV5-6 and TRBJ2-7; 9 bases agree with TRBD2. The CDR3 contains 15 residues. The V and J ends lost 6 bases and 6 bases, in that order; junction bases with no gene match: 13. Germline CDR1 and CDR2: SGHDT and YYEEEE. CDR3 amino acids: CASTLGGRALTEQYF. DNA for the CDR3: TGTGCCAGCACCCTTGGCGGGAGGGCCCTTACCGAGCAGTACTTC.

The gene calls are TRBV7-6 and TRBJ2-7; 9 bases line up with TRBD2. The length of the CDR3 is 16 residues. CDR1 and CDR2 from the germline V gene are SGHVS and FNYEAQ. V shed 2 bases and J 4 bases; nucleotides not matched to a gene: 9. In nucleotides, the CDR3 is TGTGCCAGCAGCTTACCCGCGAGGCGGGGGGGGTACGAGCAGTACTTC. It is translated as CASSLPARRGGYEQYF.

V usage is TRBV2 and J usage is TRBJ2-4; D is possibly TRBD1 (6 bases). Germline values: CDR1 SNHLY, CDR2 FYNNEI. This CDR3 has 15 amino acids. V was cut by 0 bases and J by 5 bases, with 11 bases left in between. The CDR3 protein is CASSEAGQLQNIQYF. CDR3 DNA: TGTGCCAGCAGTGAAGCTGGACAGCTCCAAAACATTCAGTACTTC.

V and J are TRBV2 and TRBJ1-2; no clear D gene. V lost 8 bases to trimming and J lost 12 bases, with 16 bases between them. There are 11 residues in the CDR3. Germline assignment: CDR1 SNHLY and CDR2 FYNNEI. CDR3 DNA sequence: TGTGCCAGCCGGGCCCGCGGGGATGACACCTTC. This codes for CASRARGDDTF.

There are a few counts of this clone. The V gene is TRBV28, the J gene TRBJ2-7; D uncertain. V gave up 1 base and J gave up 0 bases, with 4 bases separating them. In germline, CDR1 is MDHEN, CDR2 SYDVKM. The CDR3 consists of 13 residues. CDR3 residues: CASSLFSSYEQYF. In nucleotides, the CDR3 is TGTGCCAGCAGTTTATTCAGCTCCTACGAGCAGTACTTC.

This clone was observed a few times. This rearrangement joins TRBV19 to TRBJ2-7, with a tentative D call TRBD1 (6 bases). The CDR3 spans 14 residues. Germline V gene lookup returns CDR1 LNHDA and CDR2 SQIVND (reference sequence). The germline V and J ends were trimmed by 0 bases and 3 bases, with 9 bases remaining between them. The CDR3 reads CASSIDSRGYEQYF. The DNA of the CDR3 is TGTGCCAGTAGTATAGACTCCAGGGGCTACGAGCAGTACTTC.

The chain is built from TRBV9 and TRBJ2-7; D perhaps matches TRBD2 (6 bases). Germline-derived CDR1 and CDR2 are SGDLS and YYNGEE. The CDR3 sequence is 14 residues long. Trimming pared 0 bases from V and 4 bases from J, leaving 11 bases between. The CDR3: CASSVDGLAYEQYF. The CDR3, as DNA: TGTGCCAGCAGCGTAGACGGCCTAGCGTACGAGCAGTACTTC.

The sample holds a few counts of this clone. This rearrangement joins TRBV19 to TRBJ2-3; 11 bases line up with TRBD2. The CDR3 length is 17 residues. The germline V gene encodes CDR1 LNHDA and CDR2 SQIVND (reference sequence). V was pared by 5 bases and J by 3 bases, with 10 bases of the junction left unmatched. The CDR3 loop reads CASSFDVLAGGTDTQYF. CDR3 DNA: TGTGCCAGTAGTTTCGACGTCCTAGCGGGAGGAACAGATACGCAGTATTTT.

The chain joins TRBV28 to TRBJ1-4, with D unclear. The V gene's germline CDR1 is MDHEN and CDR2 SYDVKM. Trimming took 2 bases from V and 5 from J, leaving 21 bases between them. The CDR3 length is 18 residues. The CDR3 nucleotides read TGTGCCAGCAGTTTACGCTTTAGTAAAGCGCAGTCGAATGAAAAACTGTTTTTT. Protein: CASSLRFSKAQSNEKLFF. The whole variable domain, filled in from reference TRBV28 and TRBJ1-4, reads DVKVTQSSRYLVKRTGEKVFLECVQDMDHENMFWYRQDPGLGLRLIYFSYDVKMKEKGDIPEGYSVSREKKERFSLILESASTNQTSMYLCASSLRFSKAQSNEKLFFGSGTQLSVL.

The chain combines TRBV12-3 or TRBV12-4 with TRBJ2-1; a weak D match, TRBD1 (7 bases). There are 13 residues in the CDR3. V gave up 3 bases and J gave up 11 bases, with 14 bases separating them. This CDR3 reads CASSFRGAGQQFF. DNA for the CDR3: TGTGCCAGCAGTTTCAGGGGGGCAGGGCAGCAGTTCTTC.

The V call is TRBV7-8, the J call TRBJ2-1, with TRBD2 identical over 7 bases. The V gene's germline CDR1 is SGHVS and CDR2 FQNEAQ. J lost 6 bases, V lost 1 base, and 3 bases had no gene match. The CDR3 runs to 14 residues. CDR3 protein: CASSLGRLANEQFF. The CDR3 DNA sequence: TGTGCCAGCAGCTTAGGGAGACTAGCCAATGAGCAGTTCTTC.

This chain uses TRBV28 with TRBJ2-7; D perhaps matches TRBD1 (5 bases). Germline CDR1 reads MDHEN; CDR2 reads SYDVKM. V lost 5 bases, J lost 1 base, and 12 bases lay in between. The CDR3 totals 14 residues. In DNA form, the CDR3 reads TGTGCCAGCAGTCGCCGTGACAGATCCTACGAGCAGTACTTC. Amino acid sequence: CASSRRDRSYEQYF.

The V call is TRBV19, the J call TRBJ2-2; TRBD1 matches at 10 bases. Germline CDR1 reads LNHDA; CDR2 reads SQIVND (reference sequence). CDR3 length: 17 amino acids. With V trimmed by 1 base and J by 4 bases, 6 bases remained unmatched. CDR3: CASSIGLRTGGTGELFF. The DNA for the CDR3 is TGTGCCAGTAGTATAGGTTTACGGACAGGGGGCACCGGGGAGCTGTTTTTT. Looking up the rest from reference TRBV19 and TRBJ2-2 gives the full variable domain: DGGITQSPKYLFRKEGQNVTLSCEQNLNHDAMYWYRQDPGQGLRLIYYSQIVNDFQKGDIAEGYSVSREKKESFPLTVTSAQKNPTAFYLCASSIGLRTGGTGELFFGEGSRLTVL.

The genes are TRBV6-5 and TRBJ1-1, with D possibly TRBD1 on 6 matching bases. The CDR3 length is 15 residues. From germline, CDR1 is MNHEY and CDR2 SVGAGI. V was clipped by 6 bases and J by 4 bases, with 18 bases between them. The CDR3 loop reads CASRNRDIEGTEAFF. The CDR3 DNA follows: TGTGCCAGCAGAAACCGGGACATCGAGGGCACTGAAGCTTTCTTT.

The rearrangement joins TRBV28 to TRBJ1-2; D uncertain. The V end was cut by 3 bases, the J end by 5 bases, with 7 bases between. The CDR3 spans 12 residues. Germline V CDR1 and CDR2: MDHEN, SYDVKM. The CDR3 reads CASSLGGYGYTF. DNA for the CDR3: TGTGCCAGCAGTTTGGGCGGGTATGGCTACACCTTC.